The 20 T cell receptor beta chains in this list originate from one sample, sequenced in a study of cytomegalovirus exposure and HLA in healthy donors. A multiplex PCR was run with 60 Vbeta primers and 13 Jbeta primers. Profiling relied on immunoSEQ multiplex PCR, and the TCRdb table lists in-frame clones only, not all of them. The sample includes about 50,000 clones, 65% to 85% seen only once; the top ten take over 2%. Sample: PBMCs. These receptor sequences come from a boy between 10 and 17 years old in good health and CMV-seropositive.

The chain joins TRBV9 to TRBJ1-6; weak D call: TRBD1 (5 bases). The V gene lost 0 bases and the J gene lost 1 base, with 5 bases spanning the gap. The CDR3 loop spans 15 amino acids. Per the germline V gene, CDR1 is SGDLS and CDR2 is YYNGEE. DNA for the CDR3: TGTGCCAGCAGCGTAGAGGGGTCCTATAATTCACCCCTCCACTTT. Its protein product is CASSVEGSYNSPLHF. Using reference TRBV9 and TRBJ1-6 for the parts outside the CDR3, the full variable domain is DSGVTQTPKHLITATGQRVTLRCSPRSGDLSVYWYQQSLDQGLQFLIQYYNGEERAKGNILERFSAQQFPDLHSELNLSSLELGDSALYFCASSVEGSYNSPLHFGNGTRLTVT.

This chain joins TRBV6-1 and TRBJ1-2; D is perhaps TRBD1 (5 bases). The CDR3 extends over 14 amino acids. The germline V gene encodes CDR1 MNHNS and CDR2 SASEGT. V was cut by 0 bases and J by 4 bases, with 9 bases left in between. The CDR3: CASSEAAGGYGYTF. CDR3 DNA: TGTGCCAGCAGTGAAGCTGCCGGGGGCTATGGCTACACCTTC.

The rearrangement joins TRBV18 to TRBJ1-4; possible D gene TRBD1, 6 bases. Trimming cost V 0 bases and J 7 bases, with 12 bases left between them. Germline CDR1 KGHSH, CDR2 LQKENI. This CDR3 region has 15 residues. DNA for the CDR3: TGTGCCAGCTCACCACCAACCTTACAGGGTGAAAAACTGTTTTTT. Translation: CASSPPTLQGEKLFF.

The V gene is TRBV6-5, the J gene TRBJ1-5; D not resolved. Germline-derived CDR1 and CDR2 are MNHEY and SVGAGI. The V end was cut by 7 bases, the J end by 4 bases, with 17 bases between. CDR3 size: 15 residues. CDR3 protein: CASIEGMVRNQPQHF. In DNA, the CDR3 is TGTGCCAGCATCGAGGGAATGGTAAGGAATCAGCCCCAGCATTTT.

Remarks on this clone: Germline and junction disagree at one end, which may indicate a read error. V and J are TRBV7-9 and TRBJ2-5, with D uncertain. Germline CDR1 is SEHNR and CDR2 is FQNEAQ (reference sequence). There are 13 residues in the CDR3. The CDR3 region has the DNA TGTTCCAGCAGCACCGCCGTGAGAGAGACCCAGTACTTC. Translated: CSSSTAVRETQYF.

This chain uses TRBV15 with TRBJ2-2; 8 bases line up with TRBD2. The CDR3 spans 15 residues. CDR1 and CDR2 (germline): LNHNV, YYDKDF (reference sequence). Germline trimming cut 0 bases from V and 7 bases from J; bases unmatched to any gene: 4. The CDR3 DNA is TGTGCCACCAGCAGAGACGGGGGGGCTGTCGGGGAGCTGTTTTTT. Translating gives CATSRDGGAVGELFF.

The gene calls are TRBV19 and TRBJ2-7, with 9 bases that match TRBD1. The CDR3 sequence is 13 residues long. CDR1 LNHDA and CDR2 SQIVND come from the germline V gene (reference sequence). After removal of 10 bases from V and 2 bases from J, the junction contained 6 bases not matched to a gene. The CDR3 sequence: CAKPGQGPYEQYF. For the CDR3, the DNA is TGTGCCAAACCGGGACAGGGACCCTACGAGCAGTACTTC.

This chain joins TRBV15 and TRBJ1-2, with D perhaps matching TRBD1 (6 bases). This CDR3 has 12 amino acids. Germline V CDR1 and CDR2: LNHNV, YYDKDF (reference sequence). V lost 9 bases, J lost 8 bases, and 16 bases lay in between. The CDR3 is CATEGGHGGYTF. CDR3 DNA: TGTGCCACTGAGGGGGGGCATGGGGGCTACACCTTC. Full variable domain (missing parts from reference TRBV15 and TRBJ1-2): DAMVIQNPRYQVTQFGKPVTLSCSQTLNHNVMYWYQQKSSQAPKLLFHYYDKDFNNEADTPDNFQSRRPNTSFCFLDIRSPGLGDTAMYLCATEGGHGGYTFGSGTRLTVV.

This clone occurred once. The V gene is TRBV10-3, the J gene TRBJ2-3; 9 bases map to TRBD2. Losses at the gene ends were 6 bases for V and 0 bases for J; bases not matched to a gene: 1. The CDR3 loop spans 14 amino acids. CDR1 and CDR2 from the germline V gene are ENHRY and SYGVKD. CDR3 in amino acids: CAISSGGSTDTQYF. The CDR3 bases are TGTGCCATCAGCAGCGGGGGGAGCACAGATACGCAGTATTTT.

The J gene is TRBJ2-1, the V gene TRBV6-5; TRBD2 might be the D (5 bases). V was trimmed by 6 bases and J by 6 bases, leaving 18 bases between them. Germline-derived CDR1 and CDR2 are MNHEY and SVGAGI. This CDR3 is built from 15 residues. The CDR3 DNA follows: TGTGCCAGCAGCCCGATGGGAGTAGTGGTCAATGAGCAGTTCTTC. Its translation is CASSPMGVVVNEQFF.

The chain joins TRBV7-8 to TRBJ2-7; a weak D match, TRBD2 (5 bases). The germline gives CDR1 SGHVS, CDR2 FQNEAQ. V shed 3 bases and J shed 5 bases, with 11 bases lying between them. The CDR3 extends over 13 amino acids. Written as DNA, the CDR3 is TGTGCCAGCAGCTTCCGACTACAGCACGAGCAGTACTTC. Translating it yields CASSFRLQHEQYF.

The rearrangement links TRBV5-1 to TRBJ2-7; 7 bases align to TRBD2. CDR3 length equals 15 residues. Germline CDR1 and CDR2: SGHRS and YFSETQ. With 4 bases clipped from V and 1 base from J, the junction kept 8 bases outside the gene matches. For the CDR3, the DNA is TGCGCCAGCAGCCATGGGACTATATATTCCTACGAGCAGTACTTC. Encoded protein: CASSHGTIYSYEQYF.

The rearrangement links TRBV7-9 to TRBJ2-1; 8 bases agree with TRBD1. This CDR3 region has 15 residues. The V segment lost 1 base and the J segment 7 bases; nucleotides outside the gene matches: 6. The V gene's germline CDR1 is SEHNR and CDR2 FQNEAQ (reference sequence). This chain's CDR3 is CASSLVTGVWNEQFF. In DNA, the CDR3 is TGTGCCAGCAGCTTAGTGACAGGGGTTTGGAATGAGCAGTTCTTC.

This sequence joins TRBV19 and TRBJ2-7; maybe TRBD2 (7 bases). Germline lookup yields CDR1 LNHDA and CDR2 SQIVND (reference sequence). V lost 5 bases and J lost 7, with 21 bases in between. The CDR3 extends over 15 amino acids. Here the CDR3 reads CASSPNPAGAREQYF. The DNA of the CDR3 is TGTGCCAGTAGTCCCAACCCGGCGGGGGCGAGGGAGCAGTACTTC.

CDR3 coding DNA: TGTGCCAGCAGCTTTCAGACAGATAATAATTCACCCCTCCACTTT. It yields the protein CASSFQTDNNSPLHF. V usage is TRBV7-2 and J usage is TRBJ1-6, with D perhaps matching TRBD1 (5 bases). The CDR3 consists of 15 residues. The V gene's germline CDR1 is SGHTA and CDR2 FQGNSA. Trimming pared 3 bases from V and 5 bases from J, leaving 11 bases between.

The V and J genes are TRBV11-1 and TRBJ1-1; D is unclear. CDR1 and CDR2 from the germline V gene are SGHAT and FQDESV (reference sequence). The CDR3 consists of 15 residues. Trimming took off 4 bases at V and 5 bases at J, with 17 bases between the two ends. The chain's CDR3 is CASSYTGGGRTEAFF. The CDR3 DNA is TGTGCCAGCAGCTATACCGGAGGAGGGAGGACTGAAGCTTTCTTT.

V and J are TRBV7-6 and TRBJ2-2, with TRBD1 matching 8 bases. This CDR3 region has 12 residues. The germline V gene encodes CDR1 SGHVS and CDR2 FNYEAQ. Trimming cost V 9 bases and J 3 bases; bases outside gene matches: 0. CDR3 protein: CARTGDTGELFF. CDR3 nucleotide sequence: TGTGCCAGGACAGGGGACACCGGGGAGCTGTTTTTT.

The CDR3, as DNA: TGCGCCAGCCGGCCTTTTACGGGGGGGCCCTATGGCTACACCTTC. Amino acids: CASRPFTGGPYGYTF. This chain joins TRBV5-1 and TRBJ1-2; D might be TRBD1 (6 bases). The CDR3 length is 15 residues. CDR1 is SGHRS and CDR2 is YFSETQ in the germline V gene. Trimming took 7 bases from V and 4 from J, leaving 20 bases between them.

The chain joins TRBV18 to TRBJ1-3; D gene ambiguous. V was clipped by 3 bases and J by 0 bases, with 12 bases between them. This CDR3 region has 16 residues. Germline loops: CDR1 KGHSH, CDR2 LQKENI. The CDR3 DNA sequence: TGTGCCAGCTCACCCCGGGGAGGGAACTCTGGAAACACCATATATTTT. Protein sequence: CASSPRGGNSGNTIYF.

The chain carries TRBV21-1 and TRBJ1-6; the table's D call, TRBD1, was not checked against the DNA. TRBV21-1 is a pseudogene locus. The CDR3 totals 14 residues. The CDR3 nucleotides are TGTGCCAGCGGAGAGACAGGGTGGGCTACACCCCTCCACTTT. It yields the protein CASGETGWATPLHF.